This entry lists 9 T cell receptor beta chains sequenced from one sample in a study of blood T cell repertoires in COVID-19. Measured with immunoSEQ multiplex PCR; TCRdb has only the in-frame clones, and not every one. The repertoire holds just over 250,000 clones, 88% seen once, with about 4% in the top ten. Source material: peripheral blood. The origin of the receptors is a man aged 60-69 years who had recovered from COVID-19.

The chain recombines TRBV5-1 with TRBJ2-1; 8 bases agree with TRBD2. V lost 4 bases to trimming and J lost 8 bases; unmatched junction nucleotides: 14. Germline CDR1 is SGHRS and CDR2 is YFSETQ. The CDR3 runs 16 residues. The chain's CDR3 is CASSPGGRGGAYEQFF. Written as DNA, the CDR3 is TGCGCCAGCAGCCCCGGAGGCCGGGGGGGCGCGTATGAGCAGTTCTTC.

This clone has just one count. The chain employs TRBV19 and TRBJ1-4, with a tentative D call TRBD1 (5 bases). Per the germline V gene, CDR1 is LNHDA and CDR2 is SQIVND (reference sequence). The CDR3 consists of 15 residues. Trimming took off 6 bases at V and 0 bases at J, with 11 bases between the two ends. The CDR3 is CASRIEGATNEKLFF. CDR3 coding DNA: TGTGCCAGTAGAATCGAAGGGGCAACTAATGAAAAACTGTTTTTT.

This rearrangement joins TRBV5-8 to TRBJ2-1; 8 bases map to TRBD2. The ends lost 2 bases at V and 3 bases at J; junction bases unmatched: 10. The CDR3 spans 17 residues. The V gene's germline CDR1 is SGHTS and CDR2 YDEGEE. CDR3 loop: CASSLGLAEAFYNEQFF. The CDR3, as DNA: TGTGCCAGCAGCTTAGGACTAGCCGAGGCTTTCTACAATGAGCAGTTCTTC. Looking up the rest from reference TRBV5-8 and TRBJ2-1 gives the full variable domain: EAGVTQSPTHLIKTRGQQATLRCSPISGHTSVYWYQQALGLGLQFLLWYDEGEERNRGNFPPRFSGRQFPNYSSELNVNALELEDSALYLCASSLGLAEAFYNEQFFGPGTRLTVL.

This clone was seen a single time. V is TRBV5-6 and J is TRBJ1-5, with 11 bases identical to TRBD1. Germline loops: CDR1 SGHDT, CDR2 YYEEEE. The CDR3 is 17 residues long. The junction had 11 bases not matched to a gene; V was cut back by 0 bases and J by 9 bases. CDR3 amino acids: CASSLASAGTGGSPQHF. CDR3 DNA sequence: TGTGCCAGCAGCTTGGCCTCTGCCGGGACAGGGGGATCGCCCCAGCATTTT.

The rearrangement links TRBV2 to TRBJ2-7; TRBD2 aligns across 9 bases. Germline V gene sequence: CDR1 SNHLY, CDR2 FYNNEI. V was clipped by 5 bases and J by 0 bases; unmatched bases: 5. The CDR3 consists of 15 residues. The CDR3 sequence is CASSSVAGDSYEQYF. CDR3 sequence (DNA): TGTGCCAGCAGTAGTGTAGCGGGGGACTCCTACGAGCAGTACTTC.

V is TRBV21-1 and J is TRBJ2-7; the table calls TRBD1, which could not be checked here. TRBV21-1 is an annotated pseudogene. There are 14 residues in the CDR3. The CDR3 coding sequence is TGTGCCAGCTCGAACCGGGACAGTTCCTACGAGCAGTACTTC. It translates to CASSNRDSSYEQYF.

The DNA for the CDR3 is TGTGCCAGCTCACCACAGGAGCGGAACACTGAAGCTTTCTTT. The encoded protein is CASSPQERNTEAFF. The V and J genes are TRBV18 and TRBJ1-1; D gene unclear. CDR3 length: 14 amino acids. Trimming removed 1 base at V and 1 base at J, with 7 bases between. Per germline, CDR1 KGHSH and CDR2 LQKENI.

As DNA, the CDR3 is TGTGCCAGCAGCTTAGAGCTGGCACGGACTTATAGCAATCAGCCCCAGCATTTT. This sequence encodes CASSLELARTYSNQPQHF. V and J are TRBV7-6 and TRBJ1-5; unclear D gene. This CDR3 is built from 18 residues. V gave up 1 base and J gave up 0 bases, with 16 bases separating them. Germline CDR1 SGHVS, CDR2 FNYEAQ.

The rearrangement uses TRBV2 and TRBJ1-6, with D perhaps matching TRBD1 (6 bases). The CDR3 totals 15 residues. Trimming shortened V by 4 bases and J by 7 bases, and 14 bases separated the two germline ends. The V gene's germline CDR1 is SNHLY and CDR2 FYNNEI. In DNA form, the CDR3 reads TGTGCCAGCAGTGCACAGGGTGGGTCGAATTCACCCCTCCACTTT. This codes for CASSAQGGSNSPLHF.